The text below deals with one T cell receptor (beta chain). From germline, CDR1 is MNHEY and CDR2 SVGAGI. The J segment lost 3 bases and the V segment lost 6 bases, leaving 7 bases of the junction unmatched. CDR3 size: 16 residues. The record originates from a study of human T cells and chemical hapten exposure. TCRdb independently ran MiXCR on the RACE reads; one entry per CDR3 protein. This sample has tens of thousands of distinct CDR3 sequences, with approximately 11% found just once. The sample's time point: patch test 1, 2 weeks after DPC sensitization. The treatment here: therapeutic diphenylcyclopropenone sensitization with weekly scalp DPC.

The specimen comprised whole blood, sampled in connection with sensitization to the hapten diphenylcyclopropenone (DPC). The TCR originated in a woman aged 45-59 years with alopecia areata. Some clones in this sample may be carry-over from other donors' samples. The gene calls are TRBV6-5 and TRBJ2-2; 10 nucleotides line up with TRBD1. The CDR3 DNA sequence: TGTGCCAGCAGGGACCGGGACAGGGGATACACCGGGGAGCTGTTTTTT. Residues: CASRDRDRGYTGELFF.